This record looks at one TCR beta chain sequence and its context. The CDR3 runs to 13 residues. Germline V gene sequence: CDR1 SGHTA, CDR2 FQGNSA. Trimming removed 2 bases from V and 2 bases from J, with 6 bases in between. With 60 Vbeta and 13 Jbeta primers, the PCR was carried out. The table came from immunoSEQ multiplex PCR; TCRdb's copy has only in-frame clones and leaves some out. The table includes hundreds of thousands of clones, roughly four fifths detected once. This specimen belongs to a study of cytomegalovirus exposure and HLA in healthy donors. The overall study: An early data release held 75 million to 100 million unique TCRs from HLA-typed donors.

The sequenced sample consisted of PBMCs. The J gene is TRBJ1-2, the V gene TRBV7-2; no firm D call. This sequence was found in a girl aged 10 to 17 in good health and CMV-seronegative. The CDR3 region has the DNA TGTGCCAGCAGCTTAAATCCGAACTATGGCTACACCTTC. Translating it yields CASSLNPNYGYTF.